The TCR beta chain under discussion was sequenced for a study of T-cell memory formation after mild COVID-19. The CDR3 runs to 14 residues. The germline V and J ends were trimmed by 1 base and 5 bases, with 12 bases remaining between them. Looked up from germline, CDR1 is SEHNR and CDR2 is FQNEAQ (reference sequence). TCRdb independently ran MiXCR on the 5' RACE reads; one entry per CDR3 protein. The sample consists of fewer than 150,000 distinct CDR3 sequences, around 15% of them appearing once. This sequence joins TRBV7-9 and TRBJ2-7; possibly TRBD1 for D (5 bases). The source is a man between 18 and 35 years old who had mild COVID-19 (a few samples of this study predate the infection). Cell type and time point are not known. The sequencing sample was made of PBMCs or a T cell subset sorted from them (not recorded which). CDR3 in DNA: TGTGCCAGCAGCTTAGGGTCAGGGCGGAACGAGCAGTACTTC. Its translation: CASSLGSGRNEQYF. Variable domain in full (rest from reference TRBV7-9 and TRBJ2-7): DTGVSQNPRHKITKRGQNVTFRCDPISEHNRLYWYRQTLGQGPEFLTYFQNEAQLEKSRLLSDRFSAERPKGSFSTLEIQRTEQGDSAMYLCASSLGSGRNEQYFGPGTRLTVT.